The source of this T cell receptor beta chain is a study of neurological immune-mediated disorders. This clonotype showed up many times. The method for making cDNA was 5'RACE, and it used 10-nucleotide random UMIs. TCRdb reanalysed the 5' RACE reads using MiXCR and keeps one entry per CDR3 protein. The table records roughly 60,000 distinct CDR3 sequences, about an eighth of them present only once. The sample taken for sequencing was PBMCs. This TCR was sampled from a man between 60 and 75 years old in good health.

The CDR3: CASSLSDFETQYF. The CDR3 DNA sequence: TGTGCCAGCAGCTTAAGTGACTTCGAGACCCAGTACTTC. This chain links TRBV7-3 with TRBJ2-5; no reliable D call. V was trimmed by 1 base and J by 5 bases, leaving 8 bases between them. CDR1 is SGHTA and CDR2 is FQGTGA in the germline V gene. CDR3 length: 13 residues.